One and the same sample provided the 13 T cell receptor beta chains below, sequenced in a study of cytomegalovirus exposure and HLA in healthy donors. PCR used 60 Vbeta primers and 13 Jbeta primers. Profiled with immunoSEQ multiplex PCR; TCRdb holds only in-frame clones, not every one. In total, the table holds 150,000 to 200,000 clones. The sequenced material came from PBMCs. The receptors originated from a man aged 30-40 years in good health and CMV-seronegative.

This chain joins TRBV15 and TRBJ1-4, with 8 bases fitting TRBD1. The germline CDR1 and CDR2 sequences are LNHNV and YYDKDF (reference sequence). CDR3 length: 15 residues. Trimming took 6 bases from V and 5 from J; bases not matched to a gene: 8. CDR3 sequence reads: CATSPDRVRNEKLFF. For the CDR3, the DNA is TGTGCCACCAGTCCGGACAGGGTGAGAAATGAAAAACTGTTTTTT.

In DNA form, the CDR3 reads TGCAGTGCTTTGACAGGGCCCGAGCAGTACTTC. Translation gives CSALTGPEQYF. The chain links TRBV20-1 to TRBJ2-7, with 7 bases lining up with TRBD1. Germline V lookup: CDR1 DFQATT, CDR2 SNEGSKA (reference sequence). J was trimmed by 6 bases and V by 5 bases; bases with no gene match: 4. CDR3 size: 11 residues.

The V and J genes are TRBV6-6 and TRBJ2-2, with TRBD1 identical over 8 bases. CDR1 is MNHNY and CDR2 is SVGAGI in the germline V gene (reference sequence). Unmatched junction bases numbered 0, after V lost 5 bases and J lost 4 bases. This CDR3 contains 13 residues. The CDR3 reads CASSTGGTGELFF. CDR3 nucleotide sequence: TGTGCCAGCAGTACAGGGGGCACCGGGGAGCTGTTTTTT.

CDR3 coding DNA: TGTGCCAGTAGTATTAGGAGCGGGGGGTACAATGAGCAGTTCTTC. It yields the protein CASSIRSGGYNEQFF. The V and J genes are TRBV19 and TRBJ2-1; 9 bases line up with TRBD2. Germline CDR1 LNHDA, CDR2 SQIVND (reference sequence). Germline trimming cut 3 bases from V and 4 bases from J; bases unmatched to any gene: 4. The CDR3 runs to 15 residues.

The V gene is TRBV5-1, the J gene TRBJ2-5; 12 bases align to TRBD2. The J call may be mistaken, given a closer DNA end match to TRBJ2-7. CDR3 length: 15 amino acids. Germline-derived CDR1 and CDR2 are SGHRS and YFSETQ. The CDR3 is CASSLGTSGTYEQYF. CDR3 in DNA: TGCGCCAGCAGCTTGGGGACTAGCGGGACCTACGAGCAGTACTTC.

Regarding this clone: At the DNA level, this CDR3 is encoded by other sequences in the same sample as well. V gene TRBV5-6 combines with J gene TRBJ1-2, with D perhaps TRBD1 (5 bases). Trimming removed 0 bases from V and 8 bases from J, with 20 bases in between. Germline V gene lookup returns CDR1 SGHDT and CDR2 YYEEEE. The CDR3 contains 16 residues. The CDR3 loop is CASSLADLWGRQGYTF. In DNA form, the CDR3 reads TGTGCCAGCAGCTTGGCGGATCTATGGGGCCGGCAAGGCTACACCTTC.

The chain links TRBV5-1 to TRBJ2-2, with 9 positions matching TRBD2. J lost 0 bases, V lost 4 bases, and 13 bases had no gene match. CDR1 and CDR2 from the germline V gene are SGHRS and YFSETQ. The CDR3 consists of 19 residues. The CDR3 region has the DNA TGCGCCAGCAGCGGGATCTCTAGCGGGGACCACACGAACACCGGGGAGCTGTTTTTT. Translating it yields CASSGISSGDHTNTGELFF.

The rearrangement joins TRBV5-1 to TRBJ2-1; 7 nucleotides match TRBD1. CDR3 length: 14 amino acids. Germline V gives CDR1 SGHRS, CDR2 YFSETQ. Germline trimming cut 0 bases from V and 7 bases from J; bases unmatched to any gene: 4. CDR3 sequence: CASSLETGRNEQFF. CDR3 nucleotides: TGCGCCAGCAGCTTGGAGACAGGGCGAAATGAGCAGTTCTTC.

The J gene is TRBJ2-1, the V gene TRBV6-4, with D tentatively TRBD2 (6 bases). This CDR3 is 13 amino acids long. Germline V gene sequence: CDR1 MRHNA, CDR2 SNTAGT. V lost 8 bases and J lost 4, with 12 bases in between. CDR3 in amino acids: CASARDLYNEQFF. The CDR3 bases are TGTGCCAGCGCCCGGGACTTATACAATGAGCAGTTCTTC.

This chain connects TRBV28 to TRBJ2-4; D is possibly TRBD1 (6 bases). This CDR3 region has 14 residues. V gave up 6 bases and J gave up 3 bases, with 12 bases separating them. Germline loops: CDR1 MDHEN, CDR2 SYDVKM. CDR3 region: CASSQRGGKNIQYF. DNA for the CDR3: TGTGCCAGCAGCCAACGAGGGGGCAAAAACATTCAGTACTTC.

The chain carries TRBV19 and TRBJ1-1; D might be TRBD1 (6 bases). Between the trimmed V and J ends, which lost 5 bases and 1 base, there was a span of 8 bases. CDR1 LNHDA and CDR2 SQIVND come from the germline V gene (reference sequence). CDR3 length: 13 amino acids. The CDR3 sequence is CASSLDRNTEAFF. CDR3 in DNA: TGTGCCAGTAGTTTGGACAGGAACACTGAAGCTTTCTTT.

The chain recombines TRBV6-5 with TRBJ1-4; TRBD1 matches 8 bases. This CDR3 region has 13 residues. The germline V gene has CDR1 MNHEY and CDR2 SVGAGI. V gave up 7 bases and J gave up 7 bases; unmatched junction bases: 5. The CDR3 DNA sequence: TGTGCCAGCAACGCAGGGGGCTTTGAAAAACTGTTTTTT. Its protein product is CASNAGGFEKLFF.

The rearrangement joins TRBV9 to TRBJ2-1, with D maybe TRBD2 (6 bases). The CDR3 runs to 14 residues. Looked up from germline, CDR1 is SGDLS and CDR2 is YYNGEE. Between the trimmed V and J ends, which lost 0 bases and 7 bases, there was a span of 11 bases. CDR3 DNA: TGTGCCAGCAGCGTAGTAGTGGGGGGAAATGAGCAGTTCTTC. Translating gives CASSVVVGGNEQFF.